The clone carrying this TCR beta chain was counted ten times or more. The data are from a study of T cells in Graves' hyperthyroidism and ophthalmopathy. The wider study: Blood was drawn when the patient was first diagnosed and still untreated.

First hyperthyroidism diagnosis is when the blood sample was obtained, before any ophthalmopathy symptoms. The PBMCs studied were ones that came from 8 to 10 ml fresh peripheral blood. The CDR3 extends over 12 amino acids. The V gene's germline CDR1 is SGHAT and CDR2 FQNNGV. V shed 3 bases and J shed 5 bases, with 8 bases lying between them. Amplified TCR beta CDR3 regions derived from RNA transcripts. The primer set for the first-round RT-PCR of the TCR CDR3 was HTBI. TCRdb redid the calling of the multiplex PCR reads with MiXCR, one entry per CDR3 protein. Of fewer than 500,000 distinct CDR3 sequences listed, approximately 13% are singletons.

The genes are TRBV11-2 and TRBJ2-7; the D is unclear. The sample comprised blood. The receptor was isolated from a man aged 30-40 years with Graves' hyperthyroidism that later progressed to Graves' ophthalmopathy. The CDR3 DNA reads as TGTGCCAGCAGCTTTATCTTGCACGAGCAGTACTTC. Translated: CASSFILHEQYF.